This T cell receptor beta chain is drawn from a study of beta chain features in type 1 diabetes. This CDR3 region has 16 residues. V shed 4 bases and J shed 4 bases, with 18 bases lying between them. Germline V lookup: CDR1 MNHNS, CDR2 SASEGT. TCRB transcripts that were expressed got sequenced, as all of the isolated RNA had been reverse transcribed. Using immunoSEQ multiplex PCR, the repertoire was profiled, and TCRdb retains in-frame clones only, with some absent. The repertoire holds around 300,000 clones, with about 7.8% as singletons. This chain connects TRBV6-1 to TRBJ2-3, with D possibly TRBD1 on 5 matching bases. The sample consisted of central memory CD4+ T cells from blood. The TCR originated in a woman under 30 in good health. CDR3 sequence (DNA): TGTGCCAGCAGTGTAACGGCAGGGTGGGCGCCAGATACGCAGTATTTT. Residues: CASSVTAGWAPDTQYF.